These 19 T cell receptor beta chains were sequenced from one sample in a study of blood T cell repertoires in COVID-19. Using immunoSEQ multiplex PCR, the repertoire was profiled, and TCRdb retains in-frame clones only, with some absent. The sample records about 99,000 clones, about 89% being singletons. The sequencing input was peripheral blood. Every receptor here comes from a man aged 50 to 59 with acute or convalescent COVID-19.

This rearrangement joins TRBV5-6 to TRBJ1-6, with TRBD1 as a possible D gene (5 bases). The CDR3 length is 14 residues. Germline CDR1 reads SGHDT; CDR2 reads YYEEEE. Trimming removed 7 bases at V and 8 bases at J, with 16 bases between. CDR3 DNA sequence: TGTGCCAGCGGCATCCTGGGAGGGGATTCACCCCTCCACTTT. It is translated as CASGILGGDSPLHF.

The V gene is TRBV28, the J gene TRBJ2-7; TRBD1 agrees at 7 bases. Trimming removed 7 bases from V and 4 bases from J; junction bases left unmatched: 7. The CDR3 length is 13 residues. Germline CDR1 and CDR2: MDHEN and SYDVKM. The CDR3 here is CASTPGGNYEQYF. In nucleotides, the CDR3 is TGTGCCAGCACACCAGGGGGAAATTACGAGCAGTACTTC.

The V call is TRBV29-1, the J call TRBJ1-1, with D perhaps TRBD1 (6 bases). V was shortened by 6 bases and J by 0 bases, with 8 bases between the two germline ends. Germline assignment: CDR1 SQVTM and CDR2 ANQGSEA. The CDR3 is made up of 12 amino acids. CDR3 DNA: TGCAGCGTCCGACAGGTGAACACTGAAGCTTTCTTT. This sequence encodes CSVRQVNTEAFF.

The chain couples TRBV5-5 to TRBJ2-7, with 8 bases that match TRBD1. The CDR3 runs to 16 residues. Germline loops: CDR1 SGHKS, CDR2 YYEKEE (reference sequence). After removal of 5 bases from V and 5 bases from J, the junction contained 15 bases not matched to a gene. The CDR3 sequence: CASRFGQGVLKNEQYF. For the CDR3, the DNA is TGTGCCAGCAGATTCGGACAGGGTGTTCTTAAGAACGAGCAGTACTTC.

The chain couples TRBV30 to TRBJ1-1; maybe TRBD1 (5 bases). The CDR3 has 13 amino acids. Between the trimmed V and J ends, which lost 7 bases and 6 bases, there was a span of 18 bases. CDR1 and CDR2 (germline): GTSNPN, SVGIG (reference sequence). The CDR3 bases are TGTGCCTCCCGGCAGGGCGGAATCGCTGAAGCTTTCTTT. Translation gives CASRQGGIAEAFF. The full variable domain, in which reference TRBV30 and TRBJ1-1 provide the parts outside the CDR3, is SQTIHQWPATLVQPVGSPLSLECTVEGTSNPNLYWYRQAAGRGLQLLFYSVGIGQISSEVPQNLSASRPQDRQFILSSKKLLLSDSGFYLCASRQGGIAEAFFGQGTRLTVV.

The DNA of the CDR3 is TGTGCCAGCAGCCCCGACAAAAACAAAAACATTCAGTACTTC. Residues: CASSPDKNKNIQYF. The genes are TRBV5-4 and TRBJ2-4; D remains ambiguous. The CDR3 contains 14 residues. CDR1 SGHNT and CDR2 YYREEE come from the germline V gene (reference sequence). The V end lost 4 bases, the J end lost 3 bases, and 11 bases lay between the germline ends.

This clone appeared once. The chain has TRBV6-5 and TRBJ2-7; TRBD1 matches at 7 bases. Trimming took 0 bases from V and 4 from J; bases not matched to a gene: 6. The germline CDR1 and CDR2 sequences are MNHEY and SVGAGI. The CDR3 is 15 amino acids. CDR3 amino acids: CASSYSYRGWYEQYF. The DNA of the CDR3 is TGTGCCAGCAGTTACTCGTACAGGGGCTGGTACGAGCAGTACTTC.

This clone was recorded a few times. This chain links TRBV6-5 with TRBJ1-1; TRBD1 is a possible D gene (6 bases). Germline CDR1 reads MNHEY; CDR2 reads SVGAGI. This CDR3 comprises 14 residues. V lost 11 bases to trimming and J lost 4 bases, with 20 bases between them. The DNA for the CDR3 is TGTGCCGTGTTGAATAACCGAGGGGGCACTGAAGCTTTCTTT. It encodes CAVLNNRGGTEAFF.

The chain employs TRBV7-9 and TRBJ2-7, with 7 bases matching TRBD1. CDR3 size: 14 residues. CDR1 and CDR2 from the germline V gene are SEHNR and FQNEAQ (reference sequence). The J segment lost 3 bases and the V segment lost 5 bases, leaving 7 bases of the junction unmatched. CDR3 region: CASSGTARSYEQYF. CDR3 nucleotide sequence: TGTGCCAGCAGCGGGACAGCGAGAAGCTACGAGCAGTACTTC.

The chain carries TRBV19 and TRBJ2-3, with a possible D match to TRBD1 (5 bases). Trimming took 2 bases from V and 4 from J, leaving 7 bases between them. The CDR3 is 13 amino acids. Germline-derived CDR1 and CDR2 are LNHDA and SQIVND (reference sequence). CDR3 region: CASSIQGADTQYF. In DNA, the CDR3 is TGTGCCAGTAGTATACAGGGTGCAGATACGCAGTATTTT.

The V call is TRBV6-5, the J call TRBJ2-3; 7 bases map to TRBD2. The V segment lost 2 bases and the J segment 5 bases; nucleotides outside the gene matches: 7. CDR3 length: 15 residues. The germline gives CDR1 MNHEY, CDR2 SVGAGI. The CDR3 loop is CASSYGGGPGDTQYF. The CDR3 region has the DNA TGTGCCAGCAGTTACGGGGGAGGGCCAGGAGATACGCAGTATTTT.

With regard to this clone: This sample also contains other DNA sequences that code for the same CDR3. Written as DNA, the CDR3 is TGTGCCAGTAGTATAAGAGGGCGGGAGACCCAGTACTTC. It codes for CASSIRGRETQYF. The chain joins TRBV19 to TRBJ2-5, with D perhaps matching TRBD2 (5 bases). V gave up 2 bases and J gave up 5 bases, with 9 bases separating them. This CDR3 comprises 13 residues. The germline gives CDR1 LNHDA, CDR2 SQIVND (reference sequence).

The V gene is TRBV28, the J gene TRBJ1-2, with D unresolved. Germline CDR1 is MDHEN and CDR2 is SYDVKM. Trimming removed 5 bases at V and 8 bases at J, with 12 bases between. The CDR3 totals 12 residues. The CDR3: CASSHSRRGYTF. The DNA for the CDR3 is TGTGCCAGCAGTCACAGCCGTCGGGGCTACACCTTC.

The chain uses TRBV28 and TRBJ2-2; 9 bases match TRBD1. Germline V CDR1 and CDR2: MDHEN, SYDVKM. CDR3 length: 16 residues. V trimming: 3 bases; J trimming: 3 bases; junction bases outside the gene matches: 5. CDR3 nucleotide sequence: TGTGCCAGCAGTTTTGAACAGGGGGCTTACACCGGGGAGCTGTTTTTT. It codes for CASSFEQGAYTGELFF. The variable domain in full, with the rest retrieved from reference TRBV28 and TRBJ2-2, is DVKVTQSSRYLVKRTGEKVFLECVQDMDHENMFWYRQDPGLGLRLIYFSYDVKMKEKGDIPEGYSVSREKKERFSLILESASTNQTSMYLCASSFEQGAYTGELFFGEGSRLTVL.

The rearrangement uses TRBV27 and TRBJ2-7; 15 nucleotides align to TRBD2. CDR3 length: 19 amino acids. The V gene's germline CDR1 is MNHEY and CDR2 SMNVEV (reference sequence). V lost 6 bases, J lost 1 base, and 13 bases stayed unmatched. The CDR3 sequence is CASSPHFRTSGRVSYEQYF. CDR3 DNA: TGTGCCAGCAGCCCCCATTTTCGGACTAGCGGGAGGGTGTCCTACGAGCAGTACTTC.

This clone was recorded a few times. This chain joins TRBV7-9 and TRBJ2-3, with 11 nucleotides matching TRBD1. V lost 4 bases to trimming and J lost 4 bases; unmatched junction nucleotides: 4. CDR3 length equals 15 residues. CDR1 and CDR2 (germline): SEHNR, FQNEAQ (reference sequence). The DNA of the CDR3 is TGTGCCAGCAGCTGGGGACAGGGGGAGGCAGATACGCAGTATTTT. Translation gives CASSWGQGEADTQYF.

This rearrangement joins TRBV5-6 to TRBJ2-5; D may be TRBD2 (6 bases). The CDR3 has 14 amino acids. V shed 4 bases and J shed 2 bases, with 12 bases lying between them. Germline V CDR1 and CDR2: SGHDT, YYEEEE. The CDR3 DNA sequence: TGTGCCAGCAGCGGGGTGGGGGGACAAGAGACCCAGTACTTC. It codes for CASSGVGGQETQYF.

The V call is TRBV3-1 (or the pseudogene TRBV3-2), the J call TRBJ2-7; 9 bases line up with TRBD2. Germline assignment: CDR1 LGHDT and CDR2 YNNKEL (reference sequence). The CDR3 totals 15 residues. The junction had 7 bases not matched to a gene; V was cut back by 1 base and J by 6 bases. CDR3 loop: CASSQGFSGSGEQYF. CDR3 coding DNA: TGTGCCAGCAGCCAAGGGTTTAGCGGGAGCGGCGAGCAGTACTTC.

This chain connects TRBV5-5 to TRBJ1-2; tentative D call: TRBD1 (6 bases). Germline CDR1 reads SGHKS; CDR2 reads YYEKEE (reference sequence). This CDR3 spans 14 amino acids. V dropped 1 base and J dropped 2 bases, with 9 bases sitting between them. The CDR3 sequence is CASSLQTGNYGYTF. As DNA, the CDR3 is TGTGCCAGCAGCTTGCAAACAGGGAACTATGGCTACACCTTC.